The clone carrying this TCR beta chain was detected only a few times. Its antigen is still unknown. Making use of molecular barcodes, quantitative 5'-RACE generated TCR beta libraries. TCRdb ran MiXCR on the 5' RACE reads and lists one entry per CDR3 protein. This table has 200,000 to 300,000 distinct CDR3 sequences, 20% to 30% appearing once. The data were taken from a study of CD8 T cells in ankylosing spondylitis. Study-level results: Clones tied to disease were said to be significantly enriched in matched ankylosing spondylitis synovial fluid. As for the disease-linked clones, they showed a CD8+ phenotype and occurred at relatively low frequencies in peripheral blood.

Sequenced input: blood, either unsorted or a sorted T cell fraction (not recorded which). This clonotype was obtained from a male donor with ankylosing spondylitis or in good health (not recorded which).

DNA of the CDR3: TGCAGCGTTGTAGGGTTGGGCTCTGGGGCCAACGTCCTGACTTTC. This gives the protein CSVVGLGSGANVLTF. The chain uses TRBV29-1 and TRBJ2-6; D call uncertain. In germline, CDR1 is SQVTM, CDR2 ANQGSEA. CDR3 length equals 15 residues. Trimming pared 4 bases from V and 0 bases from J, leaving 10 bases between.